This TCR beta chain was observed in a study of cytotoxic CD8 clonotypes in ibrutinib-treated CLL. Across the whole study: Productive templates per sample averaged approximately 240,000; productive rearrangements, just under 95,000.

The CDR3 totals 12 residues. V was pared by 3 bases and J by 6 bases, with 8 bases between. From germline, CDR1 is SGDLS and CDR2 YYNGEE. TCRdb's table, derived via immunoSEQ multiplex PCR, lists solely in-frame clones and lacks some. The data show 250,000 or so clones, 70% seen once. The chain carries TRBV9 and TRBJ2-3; D not resolved. The TCR comes from a human donor with chronic lymphocytic leukemia. Sequenced material: PBMCs, taken after 24 months of ibrutinib treatment. The CDR3 is CASSGDRDTQYF. CDR3 coding DNA: TGTGCCAGCAGCGGGGATCGGGATACGCAGTATTTT.